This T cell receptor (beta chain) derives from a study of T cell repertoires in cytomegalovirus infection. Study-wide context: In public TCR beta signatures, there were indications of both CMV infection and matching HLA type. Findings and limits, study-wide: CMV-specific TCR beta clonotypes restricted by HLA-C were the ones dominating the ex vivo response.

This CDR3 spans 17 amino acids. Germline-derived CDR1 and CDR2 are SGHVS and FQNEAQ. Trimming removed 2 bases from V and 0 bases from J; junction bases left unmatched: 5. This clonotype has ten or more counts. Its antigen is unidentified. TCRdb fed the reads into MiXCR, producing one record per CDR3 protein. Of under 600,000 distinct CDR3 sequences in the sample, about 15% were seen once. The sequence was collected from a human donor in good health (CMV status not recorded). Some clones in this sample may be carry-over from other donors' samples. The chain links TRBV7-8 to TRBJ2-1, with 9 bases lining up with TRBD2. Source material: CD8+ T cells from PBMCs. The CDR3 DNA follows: TGTGCCAGCAGCTTACAGAGCGGGGGGAGCTCCTACAATGAGCAGTTCTTC. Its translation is CASSLQSGGSSYNEQFF.